This entry features one TCR beta chain sequence. Its specificity is unknown. The treatment was: oral pan-JAK inhibitor, 5-10 mg twice daily. In alopecia areata patients, both lesional scalp punch biopsies and peripheral blood were collected. These data originate in a study of CD8+ T cells in alopecia areata. Study-level information: For treated patients, severity scores reflected the percentage of scalp area affected. The study, taken as a whole, reports: An increase in clonality over normal scalp was evident in lesional scalp, especially alopecia totalis/universalis. Significant decreases in scalp clonality and expanded CD8+ clones followed tofacitinib treatment.

After isolation, RNA underwent reverse transcription to generate cDNA as the sequencing template. Repertoires were generated with immunoSEQ multiplex PCR, while TCRdb's copy carries only in-frame clones and drops some. The repertoire holds over 100,000 clones, with about 50% as singletons. Trimming left V 3 bases short and J 5 bases short, with 11 bases between. The CDR3 runs to 13 residues. The germline gives CDR1 MGHDK, CDR2 SYGVNS. Material: CD4+ T cells sorted from blood, obtained at week 4, from a patient treated with tofacitinib. The sequence was obtained from a human donor with alopecia areata. The V gene is TRBV25-1, the J gene TRBJ2-7; tentatively, D is TRBD1 (7 bases). CDR3 region: CASSDGGQNEQYF. CDR3 sequence (DNA): TGTGCCAGCAGTGACGGGGGACAGAACGAGCAGTACTTC.